This is a list of T cell receptor beta chains from one sample in a study of T cells in Graves' hyperthyroidism and ophthalmopathy. TCRdb re-analysed the multiplex PCR reads in MiXCR, keeping a single row per CDR3 protein. The table lists a few hundred thousand distinct CDR3 sequences, around a sixth of them singletons. Input material: blood. Receptors were obtained from a woman in her 30s with Graves' hyperthyroidism. Both conserved end residues are part of each CDR3. D genes are given only for firm matches. A clone size is listed for some rows: how often the clone was seen (once, few, many), or a class if it is expanded.

D gene	V gene	clone size	J gene	CDR3 DNA	CDR3 protein
.	TRBV20-1	few	TRBJ2-1	TGCAGTGCTAGGAGCTACAATCGGAAAAGGGGAGGATCCACCACAACCAATGAGCAGTTCTTC	CSARSYNRKRGGSTTTNEQFF
TRBD1	TRBV2	many	TRBJ1-5	TGTGCCAGCAGTGAGACTTCCGGGACAGAGCCGAATCAGCCCCAGCATTTT	CASSETSGTEPNQPQHF
.	TRBV18	many	TRBJ1-4	TGTGCCAGCTCACCTCGTGGTGAAAAACTGTTTTTT	CASSPRGEKLFF
.	TRBV7-9	many	TRBJ2-7	TGTGCCAGCAGGGGTAGTGGGGGGGCCCACCCCTACGAGCAGTACTTC	CASRGSGGAHPYEQYF
TRBD2	TRBV11-2	many	TRBJ2-3	TGTGCCAGCAGCTTAGGCCCGCTGGGGAGCGGGAGGAGTGGAGGCACAGATACGCAGTATTTT	CASSLGPLGSGRSGGTDTQYF
.	TRBV12-3/TRBV12-4	many	TRBJ2-7	TGTGCCAGCAGTTCATCGTCAGGGATGGCGCAGTACTTC	CASSSSSGMAQYF
.	TRBV12-3/TRBV12-4	many	TRBJ1-1	TGTGCCAGCAGGGCGGTGGGGGCGAACACTGAAGCTTTCTTT	CASRAVGANTEAFF
.	TRBV27	.	TRBJ2-1	TGTGCCAGCAGTCTTATCGGCGGACCCTACAATGAGCAGTTCTTC	CASSLIGGPYNEQFF
TRBD1	TRBV20-1	few	TRBJ1-2	TGCAGTGTTCGACAGGGGGCTAACTATGGCTACACCTTC	CSVRQGANYGYTF
.	TRBV18	many	TRBJ2-3	TGTGCCAGCTCACCACGTTTAGGGGCTGAAGATACGCAGTATTTT	CASSPRLGAEDTQYF
.	TRBV10-3	many	TRBJ2-1	TGTGCCATCAGTGCGGGCCCAAGGATCGACAATGAGCAGTTCTTC	CAISAGPRIDNEQFF
.	TRBV15	.	TRBJ1-3	TGTGCCACCAGATCTTACTCTGGAAACACCATATATTTT	CATRSYSGNTIYF
TRBD1	TRBV28	many	TRBJ2-5	TGTGCCAGCAGCAAAACAGGGGCGCAAGAGACCCAGTACTTC	CASSKTGAQETQYF
.	TRBV27	.	TRBJ2-2	TGTGCCAGCAGTTTTCTTTGGGTCGGCGGGGAGCTGTTTTTT	CASSFLWVGGELFF
.	TRBV9	few	TRBJ2-1	TGTGCCAGCAGCCCCCCGACTTTAGCCCTAGAGGTTGAGCAGTTCTTC	CASSPPTLALEVEQFF
.	TRBV12-5	many	TRBJ2-7	TGTGCTAGTGGTTCGGGCCCGGTCTCCTACGAGCAGTACTTC	CASGSGPVSYEQYF
TRBD2	TRBV29-1	.	TRBJ2-3	TGCAGCGTTGCTGAGGGACTAGGTCTAGATACGCAGTATTTT	CSVAEGLGLDTQYF
.	TRBV24-1	many	TRBJ1-5	TGTGCCACCAGTGAACAGGCGAGTCAGCCCCAGCATTTT	CATSEQASQPQHF
.	TRBV20-1	many	TRBJ2-1	TGCAGTGCTAGAGATTCGGGTAGCCGACGCTCCTACAATGAGCAGTTCTTC	CSARDSGSRRSYNEQFF
TRBD2	TRBV9	once	TRBJ2-7	TGTGCCAGCAGCGTTAGCGGGAGTCCCTCCTACGAGCAGTACTTC	CASSVSGSPSYEQYF
.	TRBV27	many	TRBJ2-7	TGTGCCAGCAGTTTAGGGGGTGTCTCCTACGAGCAGTACTTC	CASSLGGVSYEQYF
.	TRBV4-3	few	TRBJ2-7	TGCGCCAGCAGCCAAGTTGCCGACAGCCACGAGCAGTACTTC	CASSQVADSHEQYF
.	TRBV11-2	many	TRBJ2-7	TGTGCCAGCAGCAACCGACTAGACGCGGGCGAGCAGTACTTC	CASSNRLDAGEQYF